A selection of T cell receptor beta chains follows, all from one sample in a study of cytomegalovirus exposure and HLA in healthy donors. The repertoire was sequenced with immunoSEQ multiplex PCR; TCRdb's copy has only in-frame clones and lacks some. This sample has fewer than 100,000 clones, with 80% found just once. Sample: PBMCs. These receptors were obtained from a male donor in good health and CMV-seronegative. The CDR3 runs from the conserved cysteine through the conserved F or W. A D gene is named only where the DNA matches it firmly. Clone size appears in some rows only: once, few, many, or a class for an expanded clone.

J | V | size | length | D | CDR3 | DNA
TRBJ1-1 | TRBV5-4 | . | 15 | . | CASSLDPGGHTEAFF | TGTGCCAGCAGCTTGGATCCGGGGGGACATACTGAAGCTTTCTTT
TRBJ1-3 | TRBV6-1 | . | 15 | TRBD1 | CASSGGTGAENTIYF | TGTGCCAGCAGTGGCGGGACAGGGGCTGAAAACACCATATATTTT
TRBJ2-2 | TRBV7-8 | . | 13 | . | CASSFMSTGELFF | TGTGCCAGCAGCTTTATGTCCACCGGGGAGCTGTTTTTT
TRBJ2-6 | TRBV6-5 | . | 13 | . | CASLKAGANVLPF | TGTGCCAGCTTGAAGGCTGGGGCCAACGTCCTGCCTTTC
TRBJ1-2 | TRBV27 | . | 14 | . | CASRGGARMGGYTF | TGTGCCAGCAGAGGAGGGGCCCGTATGGGAGGCTACACCTTC
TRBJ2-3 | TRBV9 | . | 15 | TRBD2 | CASSVGTSDSDTQYF | TGTGCCAGCAGCGTAGGGACTAGCGACTCAGATACGCAGTATTTT
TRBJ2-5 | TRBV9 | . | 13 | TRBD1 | CASTEGQQETQYF | TGTGCCAGCACCGAGGGACAGCAAGAGACCCAGTACTTC
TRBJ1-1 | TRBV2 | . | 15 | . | CASDGNRVMNTEAFF | TGTGCCAGCGACGGCAACAGGGTCATGAACACTGAAGCTTTCTTT
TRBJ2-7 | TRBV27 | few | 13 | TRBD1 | CASSGTGRYEQYF | TGTGCCAGCAGTGGGACAGGGCGCTACGAGCAGTACTTC
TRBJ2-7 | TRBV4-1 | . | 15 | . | CASSQDLAVSYEQYF | TGCGCCAGCAGCCAAGATTTAGCGGTCTCCTACGAGCAGTACTTC
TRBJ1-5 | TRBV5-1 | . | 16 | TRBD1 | CASSEGQLVSNQPQHF | TGCGCCAGCAGCGAGGGACAGCTTGTTAGCAATCAGCCCCAGCATTTT
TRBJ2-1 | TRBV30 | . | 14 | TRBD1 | CAWKGAPSYNEQFF | TGTGCCTGGAAGGGGGCCCCCTCCTACAATGAGCAGTTCTTC
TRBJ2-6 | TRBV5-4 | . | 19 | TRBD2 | CASSPLEREGESGANVLTF | TGTGCCAGCAGCCCCTTAGAGCGGGAGGGGGAATCTGGGGCCAACGTCCTGACTTTC
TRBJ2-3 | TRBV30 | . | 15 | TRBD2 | CAWSGLAGVTDTQYF | TGTGCCTGGAGTGGACTAGCGGGAGTTACAGATACGCAGTATTTT
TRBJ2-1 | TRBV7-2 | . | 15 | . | CASSPPGDWDNEQFF | TGTGCCAGCAGCCCGCCGGGTGATTGGGACAATGAGCAGTTCTTC
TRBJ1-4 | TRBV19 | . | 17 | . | CASSIGRKLLRNEKLFF | TGTGCCAGTAGTATAGGTAGAAAGCTGTTGAGAAATGAAAAACTGTTTTTT
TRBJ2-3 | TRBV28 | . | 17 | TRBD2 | CASSGGSSGRFRDTQYF | TGTGCCAGCAGTGGGGGGTCTAGCGGGAGGTTCAGGGATACGCAGTATTTT
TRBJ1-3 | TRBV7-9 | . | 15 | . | CASSLGGIPGNTIYF | TGTGCCAGCAGCTTAGGGGGCATACCTGGAAACACCATATATTTT
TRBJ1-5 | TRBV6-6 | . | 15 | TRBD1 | CASSDRQGSNQPQHF | TGTGCCAGCAGTGACAGACAGGGGAGCAATCAGCCCCAGCATTTT
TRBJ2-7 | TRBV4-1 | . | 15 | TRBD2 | CASSLGLAGGYEQYF | TGCGCCAGCAGCTTGGGACTAGCGGGAGGATACGAGCAGTACTTC
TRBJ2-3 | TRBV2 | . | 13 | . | CASSEQGSDTQYF | TGTGCCAGCAGTGAGCAGGGTAGCGATACGCAGTATTTT
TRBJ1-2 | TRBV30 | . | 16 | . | CAWSVLFPVQPNGYPF | TGTGCCTGGAGTGTACTATTCCCCGTACAACCCAATGGCTACCCCTTC
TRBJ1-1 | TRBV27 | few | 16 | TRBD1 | CASISPGTGANTEAFF | TGTGCCAGCATAAGCCCCGGGACAGGGGCAAATACTGAAGCTTTCTTT
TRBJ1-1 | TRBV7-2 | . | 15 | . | CASSPGGGAYYEAFF | TGTGCCAGCAGCCCAGGCGGGGGTGCGTACTATGAAGCTTTCTTT
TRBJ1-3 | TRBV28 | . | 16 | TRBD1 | CASSLYHQGEGNTIYF | TGTGCCAGCAGTTTATACCACCAGGGGGAGGGAAACACCATATATTTT
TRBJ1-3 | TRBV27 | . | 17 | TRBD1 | CASSLRWTGSTGNTIYF | TGTGCCAGCAGTTTACGATGGACAGGGTCTACTGGAAACACCATATATTTT
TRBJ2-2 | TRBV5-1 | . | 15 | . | CASSLGRENTGELFF | TGCGCCAGCAGCTTAGGGCGGGAGAACACCGGGGAGCTGTTTTTT
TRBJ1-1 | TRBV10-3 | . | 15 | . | CAISDSSGPGTEAFF | TGTGCCATCAGTGACTCATCTGGTCCCGGCACTGAAGCTTTCTTT
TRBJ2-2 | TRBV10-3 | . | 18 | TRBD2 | CAISAAGLAGGRTGELFF | TGTGCCATCAGCGCAGCTGGACTAGCGGGGGGGCGTACCGGGGAGCTGTTTTTT
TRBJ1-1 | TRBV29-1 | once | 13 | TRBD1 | CSAVTTGVTEAFF | TGCAGCGCCGTGACGACAGGGGTCACTGAAGCTTTCTTT
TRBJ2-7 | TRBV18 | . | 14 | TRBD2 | CASSEGLAGKEQYF | TGTGCCAGCTCGGAAGGACTAGCGGGAAAGGAGCAGTACTTC
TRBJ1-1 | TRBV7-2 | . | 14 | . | CASSLVMGQCEAFF | TGTGCCAGCAGCTTAGTAATGGGGCAATGTGAAGCTTTCTTT
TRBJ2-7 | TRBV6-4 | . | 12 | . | CASSDKGRHQYF | TGTGCCAGCAGTGACAAAGGCAGGCACCAGTACTTC
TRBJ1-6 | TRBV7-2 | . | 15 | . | CASSLSSGVDSPLHF | TGTGCCAGCAGCCTTAGTTCGGGGGTCGATTCACCCCTCCACTTT
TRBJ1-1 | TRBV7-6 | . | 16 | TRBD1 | CASSAIQGRMNTEAFF | TGTGCCAGCAGCGCTATACAGGGGCGGATGAACACTGAAGCTTTCTTT
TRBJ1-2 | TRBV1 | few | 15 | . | CTSSVSRDKVYGYPF | TGCACCAGCAGCGTGAGTCGGGACAAGGTTTATGGCTACCCCTTC
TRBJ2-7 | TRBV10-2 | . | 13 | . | CASSVEVSYEQYF | TGCGCCAGCAGTGTAGAGGTCTCCTACGAGCAGTACTTC
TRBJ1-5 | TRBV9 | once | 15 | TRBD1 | CASSPTGISNQPQHF | TGTGCCAGCAGCCCGACAGGGATAAGCAATCAGCCCCAGCATTTT
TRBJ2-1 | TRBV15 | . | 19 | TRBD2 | CATSRDPAGSQREQHEQFF | TGTGCCACCAGCAGAGATCCCGCAGGGTCCCAGCGGGAGCAACATGAGCAGTTCTTC
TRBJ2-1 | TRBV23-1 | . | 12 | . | CASSRNRNEQFF | TGCGCCAGCAGCCGGAACAGGAATGAGCAGTTCTTC
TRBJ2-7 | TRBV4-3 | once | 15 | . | CASSQTVTQTYEQYF | TGCGCCAGCAGCCAGACAGTAACTCAGACCTACGAGCAGTACTTC
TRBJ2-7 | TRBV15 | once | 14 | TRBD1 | CATSRGETGDEQYF | TGTGCCACCAGCAGAGGGGAGACAGGGGACGAGCAGTACTTC
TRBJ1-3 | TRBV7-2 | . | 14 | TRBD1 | CASSFDRVANTIYF | TGTGCCAGCAGCTTTGACAGGGTGGCAAACACCATATATTTT
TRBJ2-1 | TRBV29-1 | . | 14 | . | CSVEEVGLWNEQFF | TGCAGCGTTGAAGAGGTGGGGCTATGGAATGAGCAGTTCTTC
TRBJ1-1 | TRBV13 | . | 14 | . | CASSGGAGNTEAFF | TGTGCCAGCAGCGGGGGCGCGGGGAACACTGAAGCTTTCTTT
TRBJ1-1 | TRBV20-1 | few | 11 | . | CSAMITGSAFF | TGCAGTGCTATGATTACAGGCTCCGCTTTCTTT
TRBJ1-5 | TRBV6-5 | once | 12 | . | CASSFPGQPQHF | TGTGCCAGCAGTTTTCCAGGGCAGCCCCAGCATTTT
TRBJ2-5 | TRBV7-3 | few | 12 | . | CASSYQGGTQYF | TGTGCCAGCAGCTACCAGGGGGGGACCCAGTACTTC